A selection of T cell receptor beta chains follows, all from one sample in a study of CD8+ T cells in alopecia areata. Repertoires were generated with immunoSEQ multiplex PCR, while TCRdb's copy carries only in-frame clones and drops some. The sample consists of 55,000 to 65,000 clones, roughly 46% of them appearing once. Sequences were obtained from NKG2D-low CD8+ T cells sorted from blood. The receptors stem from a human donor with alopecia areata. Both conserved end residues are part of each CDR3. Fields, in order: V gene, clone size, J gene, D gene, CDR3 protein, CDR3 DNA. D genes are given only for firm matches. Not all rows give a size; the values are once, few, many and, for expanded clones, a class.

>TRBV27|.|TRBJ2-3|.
CASAKTGYGTDTQYF
TGTGCCAGCGCGAAAACAGGGTACGGCACAGATACGCAGTATTTT
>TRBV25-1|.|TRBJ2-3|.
CASSDASVGDTDTQYF
TGTGCCAGCAGTGACGCCTCAGTCGGGGACACAGATACGCAGTATTTT
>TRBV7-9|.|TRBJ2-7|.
CASSSSSGLYEQYF
TGTGCCAGCAGCTCATCATCGGGGCTTTACGAGCAGTACTTC
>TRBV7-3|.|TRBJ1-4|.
CASSLTCRKELIRF
TGTGCCAGCAGCTTAACATGCAGGAAGGAGTTGATTAGATTT
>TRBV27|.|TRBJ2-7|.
CASGLPGGAEYEQYF
TGTGCCAGCGGACTACCAGGGGGAGCGGAGTACGAGCAGTACTTC
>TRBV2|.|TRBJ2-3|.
CASSEGLSNTQYF
TGTGCCAGCAGTGAAGGACTCTCTAATACGCAGTATTTT
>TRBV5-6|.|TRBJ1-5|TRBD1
CASSPGTGGLYSNQPQHF
TGTGCCAGCAGCCCCGGGACAGGGGGCTTGTACAGCAATCAGCCCCAGCATTTT
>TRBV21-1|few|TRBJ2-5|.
CASSKSGRAPETQYF
TGTGCCAGCAGCAAGAGCGGGAGGGCCCCAGAGACCCAGTACTTC
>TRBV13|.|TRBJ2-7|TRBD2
CASSFGTSSYEQYF
TGTGCCAGCAGCTTCGGGACTAGCTCCTACGAGCAGTACTTC
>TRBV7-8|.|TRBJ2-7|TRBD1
CASSAAGTAYEQYF
TGTGCCAGCAGCGCAGCCGGGACAGCCTACGAGCAGTACTTC
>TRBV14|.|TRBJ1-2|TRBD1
CASSPRSGGAYGYTF
TGTGCCAGCAGCCCTCGATCAGGGGGCGCCTATGGCTACACCTTC
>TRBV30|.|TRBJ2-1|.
CAWSEPIVSEQFF
TGTGCCTGGAGTGAACCCATAGTGAGTGAGCAGTTCTTC
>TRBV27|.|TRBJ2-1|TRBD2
CASSLKLRLAGEGSYNEQFF
TGTGCCAGCAGTTTAAAACTAAGACTAGCGGGAGAAGGGTCCTACAATGAGCAGTTCTTC
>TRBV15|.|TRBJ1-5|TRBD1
CATAWGQNQPQHF
TGTGCCACCGCGTGGGGACAGAATCAGCCCCAGCATTTT
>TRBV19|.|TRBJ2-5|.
CASSIEEGPQETQYF
TGTGCCAGTAGTATAGAGGAGGGGCCACAAGAGACCCAGTACTTC
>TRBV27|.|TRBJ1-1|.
CASIGAVGRKAFF
TGTGCCAGCATTGGGGCGGTGGGTCGAAAGGCTTTCTTT
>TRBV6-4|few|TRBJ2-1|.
CASSDEGSSYNEQFF
TGTGCCAGCAGTGACGAGGGGAGCTCCTACAATGAGCAGTTCTTC
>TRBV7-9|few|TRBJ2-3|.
CASSFDRSTDTQYF
TGTGCCAGCAGCTTTGACCGAAGCACAGATACGCAGTATTTT
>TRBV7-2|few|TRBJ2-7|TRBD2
CASSMTSGSSYEQYF
TGTGCCAGCAGCATGACTAGCGGCAGCTCCTACGAGCAGTACTTC
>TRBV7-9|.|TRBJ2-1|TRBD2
CASSLAGLARDEQFF
TGTGCCAGCAGCTTAGCGGGACTAGCGAGGGATGAGCAGTTCTTC
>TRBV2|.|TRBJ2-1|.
CASPLVGSYNEQFF
TGTGCCAGCCCACTAGTTGGCTCCTACAATGAGCAGTTCTTC
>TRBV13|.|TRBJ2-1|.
CASSSDKPNEQFF
TGTGCCAGCAGCTCGGACAAGCCCAATGAGCAGTTCTTC
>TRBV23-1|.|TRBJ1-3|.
CASSQSRREIGNTIYF
TGCGCCAGCAGTCAATCGCGCAGGGAGATTGGAAACACCATATATTTT
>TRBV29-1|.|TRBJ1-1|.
CSVRRGDTEAFF
TGCAGCGTGAGGCGGGGTGACACTGAAGCTTTCTTT
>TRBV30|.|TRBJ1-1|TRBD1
CAWSGQGATEAFF
TGTGCCTGGAGTGGACAGGGGGCGACTGAAGCTTTCTTT
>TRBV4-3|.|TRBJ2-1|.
CASSQMTGPDNEQFF
TGCGCCAGCAGCCAAATGACGGGACCCGACAATGAGCAGTTCTTC
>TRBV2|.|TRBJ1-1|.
CASSEWQGTEAFF
TGTGCCAGCAGTGAATGGCAGGGGACCGAAGCTTTCTTT
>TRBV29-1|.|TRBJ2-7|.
CSVPGTEEYEQYF
TGCAGCGTTCCAGGTACCGAGGAATACGAGCAGTACTTC
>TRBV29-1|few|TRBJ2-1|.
CSVGGTGPYNEQFF
TGCAGCGTTGGGGGCACAGGGCCCTACAATGAGCAGTTCTTC
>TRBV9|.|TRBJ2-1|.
CASSAPPSYNEQFF
TGTGCCAGCAGCGCTCCTCCTTCGTATAACGAGCAGTTCTTC
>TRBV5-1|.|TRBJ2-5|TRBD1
CASSLVFDRGPVETQYF
TGCGCCAGCAGCTTGGTATTTGACAGGGGGCCTGTGGAGACCCAGTACTTC
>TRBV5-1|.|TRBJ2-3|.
CASSLYGAWGEDTQYF
TGCGCCAGCAGCTTGTACGGGGCATGGGGTGAAGATACGCAGTATTTT
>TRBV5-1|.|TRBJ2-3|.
CASSTYGQDTQYF
TGCGCCAGCAGCACCTACGGGCAAGATACGCAGTATTTT
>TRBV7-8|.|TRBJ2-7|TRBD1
CASSLTGQGAYEQYF
TGTGCCAGCAGCTTGACCGGACAGGGGGCTTACGAGCAGTACTTC
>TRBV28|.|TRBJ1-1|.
CASSGFRTEAFF
TGTGCCAGCAGCGGCTTTAGAACTGAAGCTTTCTTT
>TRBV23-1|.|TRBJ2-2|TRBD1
CASSLASTIQGAKSTGELFF
TGCGCCAGCAGTCTAGCCTCGACGATTCAGGGGGCAAAAAGCACCGGGGAGCTGTTTTTT
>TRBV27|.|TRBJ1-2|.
CASSLSTGGRYTF
TGTGCCAGCAGTTTATCAACGGGGGGGCGCTACACCTTC